The source of this TCR beta chain is a study of cytomegalovirus exposure and HLA in healthy donors. As for the donors, each was a healthy bone marrow donor. Donors had nominal health at sampling but likely had unrecorded immune exposures. The study, taken as a whole, reports: HLA restriction was apparent for most CMV-associated TCR beta chains in a later analysis.

A word on this clone: Antigen: not known.

PCR involved 60 Vbeta and 13 Jbeta primers. This table comes from immunoSEQ multiplex PCR, and its TCRdb copy is limited to in-frame clones, with some not included. Of roughly 80,000 clones in the sample, about two thirds are singletons; the top ten hold under 7.5%. Sequencing was performed on PBMCs. This receptor was identified in a woman between 45 and 65 years old in good health and CMV-seropositive.

The CDR3 DNA reads as TGTGCCAGTAGTCCCGGCGACATGGATGGCTACACCTTC. This sequence encodes CASSPGDMDGYTF. The chain joins TRBV19 to TRBJ1-2; D gene unclear. The ends were cut back, 5 bases at V and 6 bases at J, with 13 bases in the middle. The V gene's germline CDR1 is LNHDA and CDR2 SQIVND (reference sequence). There are 13 residues in the CDR3.